A selection of T cell receptor beta chains follows, all from one sample in a study of cytotoxic CD8 clonotypes in ibrutinib-treated CLL. Measured with immunoSEQ multiplex PCR; TCRdb has only the in-frame clones, and not every one. This table holds roughly 200,000 clones, 75% to 85% found once. Sequences were derived from PBMCs, sampled after 12 months of ibrutinib treatment. All receptors derive from a human donor with chronic lymphocytic leukemia. Both conserved end residues are part of each CDR3. The order of the fields is V gene, D gene, J gene, clone size, CDR3 protein, CDR3 DNA. The D gene is left open where the match is weak. Size is stated for part of the rows, as once, few or many counts, or as a class when the clone is expanded.

TRBV29-1	-	TRBJ1-2	-	CSVESGGYTF	TGCAGCGTTGAATCGGGTGGCTACACCTTC
TRBV28	TRBD1	TRBJ1-2	-	CASSSNKGQGFLSYTF	TGTGCCAGCAGTTCGAACAAGGGACAGGGGTTCCTGAGCTACACCTTC
TRBV28	-	TRBJ2-1	-	CASSLKPASSYNEQFF	TGTGCCAGCAGTTTAAAGCCTGCCAGCTCCTACAATGAGCAGTTCTTC
TRBV7-9	-	TRBJ2-1	-	CASSLGGPLSYNEQFF	TGTGCCAGCAGCTTAGGGGGGCCACTCTCCTACAATGAGCAGTTCTTC
TRBV6-1	-	TRBJ2-2	-	CASRPTRTYTGELFF	TGTGCCAGCAGGCCAACACGGACTTACACCGGGGAGCTGTTTTTT
TRBV6-1	-	TRBJ2-7	-	CASSWERGSYEQYF	TGTGCCAGCAGTTGGGAAAGGGGCTCCTACGAGCAGTACTTC
TRBV27	TRBD1	TRBJ2-7	-	CDRDRDSYEQYF	TGTGACCGGGACAGGGACTCCTACGAGCAGTACTTC
TRBV30	-	TRBJ2-7	-	CAWSVGSEQYF	TGTGCCTGGAGCGTCGGTTCCGAGCAGTACTTC
TRBV7-3	-	TRBJ2-1	-	CASTPDPGYTNEQFF	TGTGCCAGCACCCCGGACCCCGGCTACACAAATGAGCAGTTCTTC
TRBV2	-	TRBJ2-3	-	CASSLEWAGDTQYF	TGTGCCAGCAGTCTCGAGTGGGCGGGAGATACGCAGTATTTT
TRBV29-1	TRBD1	TRBJ2-7	few	CSVEGGTGTGYEQYF	TGCAGCGTTGAAGGTGGGACAGGAACGGGCTACGAGCAGTACTTC
TRBV28	-	TRBJ1-6	-	CASSLSARRRTPLHF	TGTGCCAGCAGTTTGTCTGCTAGACGGAGGACACCCCTCCACTTT
TRBV6-4	TRBD1	TRBJ1-2	-	CASSRTGNYGYTF	TGTGCCAGCAGCAGGACAGGAAACTATGGCTACACCTTC
TRBV18	TRBD2	TRBJ2-5	once	CASSPLAVETQYF	TGTGCCAGCTCTCCACTAGCGGTCGAGACCCAGTACTTC
TRBV12-2	-	TRBJ2-6	-	CASREDSGANVLTF	TGTGCAAGTCGCGAGGACTCTGGGGCCAACGTCCTGACTTTC
TRBV6-4	-	TRBJ2-3	-	CASSSGSTDTQYF	TGTGCCAGCAGTAGCGGGAGCACAGATACGCAGTATTTT
TRBV4-1	-	TRBJ2-1	once	CASSITGRLSGYNEQFF	TGCGCCAGCAGCATTACGGGGAGGCTATCGGGATACAATGAGCAGTTCTTC
TRBV9	-	TRBJ1-1	-	CASSPGEGTEAFF	TGTGCCAGCAGCCCCGGGGAAGGCACTGAAGCTTTCTTT
TRBV6-7	-	TRBJ2-7	-	CASSYERPYHEQYF	TGTGCCAGCAGTTACGAGAGACCATACCACGAGCAGTACTTC
TRBV5-1	-	TRBJ1-1	-	CASSLEVRAGEAFF	TGCGCCAGCAGCTTGGAAGTCAGGGCGGGTGAAGCTTTCTTT
TRBV12-5	-	TRBJ2-1	-	CASGLTELTHEQFF	TGTGCTAGTGGTTTGACGGAGTTAACTCATGAGCAGTTCTTC
TRBV5-3	-	TRBJ1-4	-	CARSLTTNEKLFF	TGTGCCAGAAGCTTAACAACTAATGAAAAACTGTTTTTT
TRBV6-5	TRBD2	TRBJ2-2	-	CASSQAGDTGELFF	TGTGCCAGCTCACAAGCGGGAGACACCGGGGAGCTGTTTTTT
TRBV4-1	TRBD2	TRBJ2-7	-	CASSRSGTSGYEQYF	TGCGCCAGCAGCCGCTCCGGGACTAGCGGTTACGAGCAGTACTTC
TRBV4-1	TRBD2	TRBJ2-7	once	CASSQTLAGVYEQYF	TGCGCCAGCAGCCAAACTCTAGCGGGAGTCTACGAGCAGTACTTC
TRBV11-3	-	TRBJ2-2	-	CASSLVSTGELFF	TGTGCCAGCAGCTTAGTGAGCACCGGGGAGCTGTTTTTT
TRBV5-1	TRBD2	TRBJ2-3	-	CASRTSSTDTQYF	TGCGCCAGCAGGACTAGCAGCACAGATACGCAGTATTTT
TRBV30	-	TRBJ1-5	few	CAWSRDSNQPQHF	TGTGCCTGGAGTAGAGATAGCAATCAGCCCCAGCATTTT
TRBV7-9	-	TRBJ1-5	-	CASSLVTSNQPQHF	TGTGCCAGCAGCTTAGTTACGAGCAATCAGCCCCAGCATTTT
TRBV11-2	-	TRBJ2-5	few	CASSLSQVAQETQYF	TGTGCCAGCAGCCTGTCCCAGGTGGCCCAAGAGACCCAGTACTTC
TRBV2	-	TRBJ1-1	few	CASSFGTSEAFF	TGTGCCAGCAGTTTCGGGACATCTGAAGCTTTCTTT
TRBV7-4	TRBD2	TRBJ2-1	-	CASSFDAGGYEQFF	TGTGCCAGCAGCTTTGATGCGGGGGGCTATGAGCAGTTCTTC
TRBV27	-	TRBJ1-2	-	CASRRQEIPIYGYTF	TGTGCCAGCAGGAGACAGGAAATCCCTATCTATGGCTACACCTTC
TRBV18	-	TRBJ1-5	-	CASSPDSNQPQHF	TGTGCCAGCTCACCGGACAGCAATCAGCCCCAGCATTTT
TRBV5-5	TRBD2	TRBJ2-1	once	CASSGYPGLAGAKEQFF	TGTGCCAGCAGCGGATACCCGGGACTAGCGGGAGCAAAGGAGCAGTTCTTC
TRBV29-1	-	TRBJ1-3	many	CSVYSEVGNTIYF	TGCAGCGTTTACAGCGAGGTTGGAAACACCATATATTTT
TRBV5-6	-	TRBJ2-2	few	CASSMQATGELFF	TGTGCCAGCAGCATGCAAGCAACCGGGGAGCTGTTTTTT
TRBV25-1	-	TRBJ1-3	-	CASSAPGLVSGNTIYF	TGTGCCAGCAGTGCTCCGGGGCTCGTCTCTGGAAACACCATATATTTT
TRBV5-4	TRBD2	TRBJ2-2	-	CASSLLRGERAGELFF	TGTGCCAGCAGCCTGCTCCGGGGGGAGAGGGCCGGGGAGCTGTTTTTT
TRBV19	-	TRBJ1-5	-	CASTVGPHLGQPQHF	TGTGCCAGTACAGTCGGGCCCCACCTTGGGCAGCCCCAGCATTTT
TRBV5-5	-	TRBJ2-1	-	CASSWDSLSDEQFF	TGTGCCAGCAGCTGGGACTCCTTGAGCGATGAGCAGTTCTTC
TRBV6-5	TRBD1	TRBJ1-1	-	CASGTGGTEAFF	TGTGCCAGCGGGACAGGGGGAACTGAAGCTTTCTTT
TRBV19	-	TRBJ1-2	-	CASHRSGGYGYTF	TGTGCCAGTCACAGGTCTGGTGGCTATGGCTACACCTTC
TRBV5-4	-	TRBJ2-7	few	CASSLGVDNYEQYF	TGTGCCAGCAGCTTGGGTGTCGATAACTACGAGCAGTACTTC
TRBV18	TRBD2	TRBJ2-7	-	CASSPGLAGSSYEQYF	TGTGCCAGCTCACCTGGGCTAGCGGGGAGCTCCTACGAGCAGTACTTC
TRBV21-1	-	TRBJ2-7	-	CASSPRDCPRAYEQYF	TGTGCCAGCAGCCCCCGGGACTGCCCTCGGGCCTACGAGCAGTACTTC
TRBV7-6	TRBD2	TRBJ2-1	-	CASSLILAGGYNEQFF	TGTGCCAGCAGCTTAATCCTGGCGGGAGGCTACAATGAGCAGTTCTTC
TRBV27	TRBD2	TRBJ2-5	few	CASGSGLMDQTQYF	TGTGCCAGCGGCTCGGGACTAATGGATCAGACCCAGTACTTC
TRBV5-1	TRBD2	TRBJ2-7	-	CASSWSTSGMSSYEQYF	TGCGCCAGCAGCTGGAGTACTAGCGGCATGAGCTCCTACGAGCAGTACTTC